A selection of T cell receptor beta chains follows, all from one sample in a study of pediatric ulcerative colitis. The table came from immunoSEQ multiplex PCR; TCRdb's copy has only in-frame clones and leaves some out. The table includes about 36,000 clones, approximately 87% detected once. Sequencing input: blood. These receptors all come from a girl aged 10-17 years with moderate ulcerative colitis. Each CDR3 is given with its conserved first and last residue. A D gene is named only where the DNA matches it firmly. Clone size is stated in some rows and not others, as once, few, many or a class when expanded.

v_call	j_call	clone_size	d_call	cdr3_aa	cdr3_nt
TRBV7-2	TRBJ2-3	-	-	CASSPGTLRDTQYF	TGTGCCAGCAGCCCCGGGACTCTCCGAGATACGCAGTATTTT
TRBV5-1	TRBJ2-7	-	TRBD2	CASSSGLAGFSYEQYF	TGCGCCAGCAGCTCAGGACTAGCGGGGTTCTCCTACGAGCAGTACTTC
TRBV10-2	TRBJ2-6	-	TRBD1	CASSGQGVRTGANVLTF	TGCGCCAGCAGTGGACAGGGGGTACGAACTGGGGCCAACGTCCTGACTTTC
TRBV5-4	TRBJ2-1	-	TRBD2	CASGEVAGFLSSYNEQFF	TGTGCCAGCGGTGAGGTAGCGGGATTTTTAAGCTCCTACAATGAGCAGTTCTTC
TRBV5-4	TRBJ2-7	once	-	CASSWGPGYEQYF	TGTGCCAGCAGCTGGGGACCCGGCTACGAGCAGTACTTC
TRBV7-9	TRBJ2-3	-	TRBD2	CASSPTRLAGGQDTQYF	TGTGCCAGCAGTCCAACCCGACTAGCGGGAGGTCAGGATACGCAGTATTTT
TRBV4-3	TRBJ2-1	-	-	CASSQEGLSNEQFF	TGCGCCAGCAGCCAAGAGGGACTTTCCAATGAGCAGTTCTTC
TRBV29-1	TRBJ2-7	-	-	CSVEAGEPYEQYF	TGCAGCGTTGAAGCGGGGGAACCGTACGAGCAGTACTTC
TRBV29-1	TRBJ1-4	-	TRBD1	CSVALTGGATNEKLFF	TGCAGCGTCGCTCTTACAGGGGGGGCAACTAATGAAAAACTGTTTTTT
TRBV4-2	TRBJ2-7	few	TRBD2	CASSQDSGSSYEQYF	TGTGCCAGCAGCCAAGATAGCGGGAGCTCCTACGAGCAGTACTTC
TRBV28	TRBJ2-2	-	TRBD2	CASSSNGGLAGRGHTGELFF	TGTGCCAGCAGTTCGAACGGGGGACTAGCGGGTCGGGGACACACCGGGGAGCTGTTTTTT
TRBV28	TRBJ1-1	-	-	CASSFGTNTEAFF	TGTGCCAGCAGTTTCGGTACAAACACTGAAGCTTTCTTT
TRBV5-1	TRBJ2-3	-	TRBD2	CASSLAARGVPDTQYF	TGCGCCAGCAGCTTGGCGGCGCGGGGGGTCCCAGATACGCAGTATTTT
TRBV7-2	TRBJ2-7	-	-	CASSQAGGLSYEQYF	TGTGCCAGCAGCCAAGCAGGCGGGCTCTCCTACGAGCAGTACTTC
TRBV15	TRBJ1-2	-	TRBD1	CATSESTGGWYGYTF	TGTGCCACCAGCGAGAGTACAGGGGGTTGGTATGGCTACACCTTC
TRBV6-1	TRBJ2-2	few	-	CASSETRLVAANTGELFF	TGTGCCAGCAGTGAAACCCGTTTGGTAGCGGCGAACACCGGGGAGCTGTTTTTT
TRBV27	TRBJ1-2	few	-	CASSLQALGAVYGYTF	TGTGCCAGCAGTTTACAAGCTCTGGGGGCGGTGTATGGCTACACCTTC
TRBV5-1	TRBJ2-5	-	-	CASSLVGTTYQETQYF	TGCGCCAGCAGCTTGGTCGGGACAACCTACCAAGAGACCCAGTACTTC
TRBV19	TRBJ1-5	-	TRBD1	CASSIGGQGRQPQHF	TGTGCCAGTAGTATAGGAGGACAGGGAAGACAGCCCCAGCATTTT
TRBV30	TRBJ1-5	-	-	CAWSVSGNQPQHF	TGTGCCTGGAGTGTATCGGGCAATCAGCCCCAGCATTTT
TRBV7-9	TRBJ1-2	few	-	CASSLSRGWDYGYTF	TGTGCCAGCAGCTTATCGCGGGGTTGGGACTATGGCTACACCTTC
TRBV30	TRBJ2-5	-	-	CAWSAGHPSGTQYF	TGTGCCTGGAGTGCGGGACACCCGTCTGGGACCCAGTACTTC
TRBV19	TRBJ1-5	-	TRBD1	CASSGGTGRNQPQHF	TGTGCCAGTAGTGGGGGGACAGGGAGAAATCAGCCCCAGCATTTT
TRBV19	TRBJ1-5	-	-	CASGPYQPQHF	TGTGCCAGTGGGCCTTATCAGCCCCAGCATTTT
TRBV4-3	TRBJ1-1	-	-	CASSQEIGDYEAFF	TGCGCCAGCAGCCAAGAGATAGGGGATTATGAAGCTTTCTTT
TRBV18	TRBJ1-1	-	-	CASSPSFNSNTEAFF	TGTGCCAGCTCACCATCCTTTAATTCGAACACTGAAGCTTTCTTT
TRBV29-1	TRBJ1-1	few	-	CSLGGNTEAFF	TGCAGCCTCGGTGGGAACACTGAAGCTTTCTTT
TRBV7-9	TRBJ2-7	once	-	CASSSTTLQGTYGEQYF	TGTGCCAGCAGCTCGACCACCTTACAGGGAACCTACGGGGAGCAGTACTTC
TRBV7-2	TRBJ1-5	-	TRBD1	CASSVGQDQPQHF	TGTGCCAGCAGCGTCGGACAGGATCAGCCCCAGCATTTT
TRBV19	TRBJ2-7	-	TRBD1	CASSIGEQGAGEQYF	TGTGCCAGTAGTATCGGGGAGCAGGGGGCCGGGGAGCAGTACTTC
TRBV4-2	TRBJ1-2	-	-	CASSQDLPHRVRSYGYTF	TGTGCCAGCAGCCAAGATCTGCCCCACAGGGTTAGGAGCTATGGCTACACCTTC